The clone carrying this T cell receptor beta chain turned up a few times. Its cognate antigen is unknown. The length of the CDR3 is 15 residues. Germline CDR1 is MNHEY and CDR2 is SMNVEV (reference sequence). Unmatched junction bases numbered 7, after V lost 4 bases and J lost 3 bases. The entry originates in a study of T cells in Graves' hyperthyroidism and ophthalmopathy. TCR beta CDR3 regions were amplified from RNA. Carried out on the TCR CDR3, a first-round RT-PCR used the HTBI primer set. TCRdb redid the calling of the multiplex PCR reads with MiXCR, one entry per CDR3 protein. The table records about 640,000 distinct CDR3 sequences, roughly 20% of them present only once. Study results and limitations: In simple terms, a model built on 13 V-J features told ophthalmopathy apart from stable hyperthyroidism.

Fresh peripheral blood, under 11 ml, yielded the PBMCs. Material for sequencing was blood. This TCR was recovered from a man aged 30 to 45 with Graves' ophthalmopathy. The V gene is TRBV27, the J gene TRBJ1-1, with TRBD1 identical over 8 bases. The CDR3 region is CASSSQGGKDTEAFF. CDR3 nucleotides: TGTGCCAGCAGTTCACAGGGGGGTAAGGACACTGAAGCTTTCTTT.